The table lists the clone carrying this T cell receptor (beta chain) with a count of one. Its antigen remains unidentified. This sample is drawn from a study of naive and memory T cell subsets. The study's findings and limits: Clonotypes are single alpha or beta chains, not paired receptors.

Separate alpha and beta amplification began at the second PCR step. Cells stained for CD3, CD4, CD8, CD45RA and CD27 were sorted into four subsets. Both TRBC1 and TRBC2 were covered by a beta constant-region primer of two equimolar oligonucleotides. The ligated cDNA underwent four PCR rounds using SP2 and nested alpha and beta constant-region primers. An oligonucleotide with the SP2 primer and a 12-nucleotide UMI was ligated to the cDNA 3' end. TCRdb processed the UMI-ligation and nested PCR reads anew with MiXCR; each CDR3 protein has one entry. The sample shows around 110,000 distinct CDR3 sequences, around a third of them seen only once. The source is a human donor in good health. Sequencing was performed on central memory CD4+ T cells from blood.

The CDR3 bases are TGTGCCAGCTCTGACAGGGAGAGTAAGGAGACCCAGTACTTC. The encoded protein is CASSDRESKETQYF. The chain couples TRBV18 to TRBJ2-5; 7 nucleotides match TRBD1. There are 14 residues in the CDR3. Germline V gene data show CDR1 as KGHSH and CDR2 as LQKENI. The V segment lost 6 bases and the J segment 5 bases; nucleotides outside the gene matches: 9.